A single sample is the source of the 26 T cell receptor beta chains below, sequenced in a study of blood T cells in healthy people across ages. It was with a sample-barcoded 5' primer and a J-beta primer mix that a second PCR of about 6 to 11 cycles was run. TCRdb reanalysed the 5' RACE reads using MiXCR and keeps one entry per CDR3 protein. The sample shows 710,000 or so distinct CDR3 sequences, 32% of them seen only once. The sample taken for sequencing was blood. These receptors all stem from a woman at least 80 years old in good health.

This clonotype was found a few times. This CDR3 reads CSARDLGYTGELFF. CDR3 in DNA: TGCAGTGCTAGAGATCTGGGATACACCGGGGAGCTGTTTTTT. V usage is TRBV20-1 and J usage is TRBJ2-2; no firm D call. The CDR3 extends over 14 amino acids. With 0 bases removed from V and 3 bases from J, the gap between germline ends came to 8 bases. Germline lookup yields CDR1 DFQATT and CDR2 SNEGSKA (reference sequence).

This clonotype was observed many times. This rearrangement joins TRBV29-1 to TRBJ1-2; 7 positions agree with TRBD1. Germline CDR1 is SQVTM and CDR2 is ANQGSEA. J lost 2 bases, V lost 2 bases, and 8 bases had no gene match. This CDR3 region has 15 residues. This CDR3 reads CSVESRQGSNYGYTF. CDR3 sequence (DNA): TGCAGCGTTGAATCAAGACAGGGCTCCAACTATGGCTACACCTTC.

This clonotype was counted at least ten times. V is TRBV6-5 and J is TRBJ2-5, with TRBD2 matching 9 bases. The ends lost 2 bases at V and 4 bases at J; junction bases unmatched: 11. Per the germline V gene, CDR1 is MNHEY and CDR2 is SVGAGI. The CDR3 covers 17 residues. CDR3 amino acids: CASSYGLLAGIGETQYF. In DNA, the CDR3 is TGTGCCAGCAGTTACGGGCTGCTAGCGGGGATTGGAGAGACCCAGTACTTC.

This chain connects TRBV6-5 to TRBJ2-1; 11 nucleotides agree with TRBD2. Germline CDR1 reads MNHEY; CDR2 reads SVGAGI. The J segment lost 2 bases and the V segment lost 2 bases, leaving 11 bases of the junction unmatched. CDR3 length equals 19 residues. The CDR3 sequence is CASSYEASGRTHPYNEQFF. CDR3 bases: TGTGCCAGCAGTTACGAGGCTAGCGGGAGGACACACCCCTACAATGAGCAGTTCTTC.

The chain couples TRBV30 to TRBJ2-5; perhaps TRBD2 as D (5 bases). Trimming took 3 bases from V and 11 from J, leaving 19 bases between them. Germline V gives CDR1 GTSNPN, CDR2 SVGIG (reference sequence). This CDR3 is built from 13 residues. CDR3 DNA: TGTGCCTGGAGCCGCCTAGCTGTGAATGAGCAGTACTTC. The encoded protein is CAWSRLAVNEQYF.

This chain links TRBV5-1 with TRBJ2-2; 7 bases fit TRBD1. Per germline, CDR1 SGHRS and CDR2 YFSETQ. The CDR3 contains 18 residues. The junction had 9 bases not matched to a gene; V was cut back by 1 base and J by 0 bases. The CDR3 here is CASSLRTGGFANTGELFF. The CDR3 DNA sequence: TGCGCCAGCAGCTTGAGGACAGGCGGTTTCGCGAACACCGGGGAGCTGTTTTTT. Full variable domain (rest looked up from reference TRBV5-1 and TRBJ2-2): KAGVTQTPRYLIKTRGQQVTLSCSPISGHRSVSWYQQTPGQGLQFLFEYFSETQRNKGNFPGRFSGRQFSNSRSEMNVSTLELGDSALYLCASSLRTGGFANTGELFFGEGSRLTVL.

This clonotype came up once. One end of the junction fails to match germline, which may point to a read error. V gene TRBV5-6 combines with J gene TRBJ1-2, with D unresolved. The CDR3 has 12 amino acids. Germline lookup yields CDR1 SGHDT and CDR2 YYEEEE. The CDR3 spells CASRDQIYGNTF. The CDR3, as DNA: TGTGCCAGTAGAGACCAGATCTATGGCAACACCTTC.

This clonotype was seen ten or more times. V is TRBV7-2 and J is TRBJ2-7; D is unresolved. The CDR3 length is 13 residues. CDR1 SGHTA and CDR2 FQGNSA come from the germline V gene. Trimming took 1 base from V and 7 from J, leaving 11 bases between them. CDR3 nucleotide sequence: TGTGCCAGCAGCTTAGGGTCCGGGCTAGAGCAGTACTTC. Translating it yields CASSLGSGLEQYF.

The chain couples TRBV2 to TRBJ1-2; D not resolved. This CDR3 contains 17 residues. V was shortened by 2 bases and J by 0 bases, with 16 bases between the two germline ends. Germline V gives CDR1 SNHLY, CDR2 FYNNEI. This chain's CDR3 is CASSEYRDLASNYGYTF. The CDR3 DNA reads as TGTGCCAGCAGTGAATATAGAGACCTCGCATCTAACTATGGCTACACCTTC.

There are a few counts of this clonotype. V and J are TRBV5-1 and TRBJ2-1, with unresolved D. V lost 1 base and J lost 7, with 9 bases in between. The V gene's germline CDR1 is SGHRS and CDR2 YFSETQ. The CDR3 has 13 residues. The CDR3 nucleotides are TGCGCCAGCAGCTTGAAACTAACAAATGAGCAGTTCTTC. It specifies CASSLKLTNEQFF. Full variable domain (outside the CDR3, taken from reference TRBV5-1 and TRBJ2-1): KAGVTQTPRYLIKTRGQQVTLSCSPISGHRSVSWYQQTPGQGLQFLFEYFSETQRNKGNFPGRFSGRQFSNSRSEMNVSTLELGDSALYLCASSLKLTNEQFFGPGTRLTVL.

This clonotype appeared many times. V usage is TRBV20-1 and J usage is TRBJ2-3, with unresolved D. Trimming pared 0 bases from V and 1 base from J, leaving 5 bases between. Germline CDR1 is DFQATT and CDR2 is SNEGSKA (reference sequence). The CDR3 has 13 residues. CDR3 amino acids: CSARDTGTDTQYF. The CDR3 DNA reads TGCAGTGCTAGAGATACAGGCACAGATACGCAGTATTTT.

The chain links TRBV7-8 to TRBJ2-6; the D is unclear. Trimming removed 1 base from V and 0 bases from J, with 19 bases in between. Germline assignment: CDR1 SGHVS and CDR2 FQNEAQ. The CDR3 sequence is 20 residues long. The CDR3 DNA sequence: TGTGCCAGCAGCTTAGGACCTGGCGGATCCAGGAGCTCTGGGGCCAACGTCCTGACTTTC. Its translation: CASSLGPGGSRSSGANVLTF.

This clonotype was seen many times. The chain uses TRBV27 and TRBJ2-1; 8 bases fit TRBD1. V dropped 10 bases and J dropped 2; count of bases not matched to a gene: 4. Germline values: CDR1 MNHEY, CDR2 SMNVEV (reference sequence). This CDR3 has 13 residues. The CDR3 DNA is TGTGCCACCTCAGGGGGCCCCTACAATGAGCAGTTCTTC. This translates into CATSGGPYNEQFF.

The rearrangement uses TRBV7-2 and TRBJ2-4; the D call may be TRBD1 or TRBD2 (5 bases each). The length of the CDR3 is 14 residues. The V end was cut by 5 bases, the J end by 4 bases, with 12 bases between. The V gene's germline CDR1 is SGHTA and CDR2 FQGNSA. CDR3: CASSPGSRKNIQYF. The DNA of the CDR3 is TGTGCCAGCAGCCCAGGGAGTAGAAAAAACATTCAGTACTTC.

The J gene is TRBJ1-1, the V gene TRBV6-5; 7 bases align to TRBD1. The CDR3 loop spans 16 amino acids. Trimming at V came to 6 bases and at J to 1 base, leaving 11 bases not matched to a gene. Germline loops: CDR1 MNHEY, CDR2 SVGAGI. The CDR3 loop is CASSPDREMWNTEAFF. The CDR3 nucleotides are TGTGCCAGCAGCCCCGACAGGGAAATGTGGAACACTGAAGCTTTCTTT.

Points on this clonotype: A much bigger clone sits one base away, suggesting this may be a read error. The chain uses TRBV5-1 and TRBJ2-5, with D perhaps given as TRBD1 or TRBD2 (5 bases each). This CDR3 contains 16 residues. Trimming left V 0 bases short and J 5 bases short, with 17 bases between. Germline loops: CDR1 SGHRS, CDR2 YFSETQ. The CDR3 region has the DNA TGCGCCAGCAGCTTGGGACTCGCCGGGACGAAGGAGACCCAGTACTTC. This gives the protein CASSLGLAGTKETQYF.

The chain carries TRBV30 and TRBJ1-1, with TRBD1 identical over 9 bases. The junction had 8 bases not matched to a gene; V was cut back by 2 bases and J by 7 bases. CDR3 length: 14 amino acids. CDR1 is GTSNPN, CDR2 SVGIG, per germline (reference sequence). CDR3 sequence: CAWSKVGTGIEAFF. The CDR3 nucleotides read TGTGCCTGGAGTAAAGTGGGGACAGGGATTGAAGCTTTCTTT. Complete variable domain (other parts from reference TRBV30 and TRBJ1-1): SQTIHQWPATLVQPVGSPLSLECTVEGTSNPNLYWYRQAAGRGLQLLFYSVGIGQISSEVPQNLSASRPQDRQFILSSKKLLLSDSGFYLCAWSKVGTGIEAFFGQGTRLTVV.

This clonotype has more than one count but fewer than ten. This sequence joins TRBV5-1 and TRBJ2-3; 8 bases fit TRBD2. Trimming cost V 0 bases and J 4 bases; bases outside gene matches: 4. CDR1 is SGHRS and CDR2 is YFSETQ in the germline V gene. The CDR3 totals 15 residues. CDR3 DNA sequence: TGCGCCAGCAGCTTGGATACTAGCGGAGCAGATACGCAGTATTTT. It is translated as CASSLDTSGADTQYF.

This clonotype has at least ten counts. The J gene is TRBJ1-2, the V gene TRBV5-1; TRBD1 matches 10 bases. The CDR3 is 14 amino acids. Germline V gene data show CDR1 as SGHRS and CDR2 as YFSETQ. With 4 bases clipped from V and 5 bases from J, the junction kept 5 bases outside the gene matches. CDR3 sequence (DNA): TGCGCCAGCAGCAGGGACAGGGGCGGGTATGGCTACACCTTC. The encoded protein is CASSRDRGGYGYTF. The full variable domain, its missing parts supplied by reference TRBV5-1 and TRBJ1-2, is KAGVTQTPRYLIKTRGQQVTLSCSPISGHRSVSWYQQTPGQGLQFLFEYFSETQRNKGNFPGRFSGRQFSNSRSEMNVSTLELGDSALYLCASSRDRGGYGYTFGSGTRLTVV.

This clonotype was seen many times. This CDR3 is CATKRGPAWNEQFF. CDR3 DNA: TGTGCCACCAAACGGGGGCCCGCGTGGAATGAGCAGTTCTTC. The V and J genes are TRBV10-3 and TRBJ2-1; the D gene could be TRBD1 or TRBD2 (6 bases each). Germline-derived CDR1 and CDR2 are ENHRY and SYGVKD. Trimming took off 10 bases at V and 7 bases at J, with 20 bases between the two ends. This CDR3 has 14 residues.

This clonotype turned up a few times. The CDR3 here is CASSATGGVNEKLFF. CDR3 in DNA: TGTGCCAGCAGCGCGACAGGGGGAGTAAATGAAAAACTGTTTTTT. The V call is TRBV7-3, the J call TRBJ1-4, with TRBD1 matching over 9 bases. V trimming: 5 bases; J trimming: 5 bases; junction bases outside the gene matches: 6. From germline, CDR1 is SGHTA and CDR2 FQGTGA. CDR3 size: 15 residues.

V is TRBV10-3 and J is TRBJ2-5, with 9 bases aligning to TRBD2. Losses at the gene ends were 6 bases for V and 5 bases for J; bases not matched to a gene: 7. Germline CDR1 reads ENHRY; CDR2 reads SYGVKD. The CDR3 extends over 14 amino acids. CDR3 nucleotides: TGTGCCATCAGGCCGGGACTAGCTTGGGAGACCCAGTACTTC. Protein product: CAIRPGLAWETQYF.

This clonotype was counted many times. CDR3 coding DNA: TGTGCCAGCAGCTTAGCCGCGGAGGTCGAGCAGTACTTC. Its protein is CASSLAAEVEQYF. The V and J genes are TRBV7-9 and TRBJ2-7, with TRBD2 as a possible D gene (5 bases). The CDR3 has 13 amino acids. Germline values: CDR1 SEHNR, CDR2 FQNEAQ (reference sequence). The V end was cut by 0 bases, the J end by 6 bases, with 9 bases between.

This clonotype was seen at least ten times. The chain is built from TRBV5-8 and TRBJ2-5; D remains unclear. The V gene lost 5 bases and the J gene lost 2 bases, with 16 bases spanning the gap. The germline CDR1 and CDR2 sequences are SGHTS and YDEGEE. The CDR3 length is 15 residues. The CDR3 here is CASRFGGNRQETQYF. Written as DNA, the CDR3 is TGTGCCAGCAGGTTCGGTGGGAACCGACAAGAGACCCAGTACTTC.

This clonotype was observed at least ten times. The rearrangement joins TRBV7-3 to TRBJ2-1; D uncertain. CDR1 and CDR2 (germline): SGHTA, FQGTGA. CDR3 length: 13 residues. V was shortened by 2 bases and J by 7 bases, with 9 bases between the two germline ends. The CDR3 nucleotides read TGTGCCAGCAGCTTATCTTCATCTAATGAGCAGTTCTTC. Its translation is CASSLSSSNEQFF.

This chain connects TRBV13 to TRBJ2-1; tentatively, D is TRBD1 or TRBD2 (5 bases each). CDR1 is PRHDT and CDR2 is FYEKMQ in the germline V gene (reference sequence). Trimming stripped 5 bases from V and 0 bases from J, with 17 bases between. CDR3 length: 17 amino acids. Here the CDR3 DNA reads TGTGCCAGCAGCCCCGGGACCAGCCCGAGCTCCTACAATGAGCAGTTCTTC. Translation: CASSPGTSPSSYNEQFF.